What follows are 5 T cell receptor beta chains derived from one specimen sequenced in a study of regulatory T cells in long-lasting Graves disease. Described time point: newly diagnosed GD, antithyroid drugs for less than 3 months. The TCR library was made from RNA extracted from PBMCs. According to the study, TCR beta libraries were built with iRepertoire HTBI primers and CDR3-region Arm-PCR. TCRdb recomputed calls from the multiplex PCR reads with MiXCR, one row per CDR3 protein. This table holds 350,000 to 450,000 distinct CDR3 sequences, approximately 12% found once. This same sample was also taken into another study, of T cells in Graves' hyperthyroidism and ophthalmopathy.

Source: peripheral blood mononuclear cells (PBMCs), taken at new diagnosis, from a patient treated with antithyroid drugs. Receptors were obtained from a woman under 30 with Graves disease.

This clonotype showed up many times. This chain uses TRBV13 with TRBJ1-4; no clear D. CDR3 size: 15 residues. Germline V gene lookup returns CDR1 PRHDT and CDR2 FYEKMQ (reference sequence). V shed 5 bases and J shed 8 bases, with 18 bases lying between them. The CDR3 reads CASSPMSERREKLFF. The CDR3 DNA is TGTGCCAGCAGCCCTATGTCGGAGCGAAGGGAAAAACTGTTTTTT. The whole variable domain, filled in from reference TRBV13 and TRBJ1-4, reads AAGVIQSPRHLIKEKRETATLKCYPIPRHDTVYWYQQGPGQDPQFLISFYEKMQSDKGSIPDRFSAQQFSDYHSELNMSSLELGDSALYFCASSPMSERREKLFFGSGTQLSVL.

This clonotype was seen ten or more times. The chain is built from TRBV7-2 and TRBJ2-7; 11 nucleotides agree with TRBD2. The CDR3 has 17 residues. Germline V gives CDR1 SGHTA, CDR2 FQGNSA. After removal of 5 bases from V and 3 bases from J, the junction contained 12 bases not matched to a gene. CDR3 in amino acids: CASSRVGLAVNGYEQYF. In DNA form, the CDR3 reads TGTGCCAGCAGCCGGGTGGGACTAGCGGTTAACGGCTACGAGCAGTACTTC.

The chain carries TRBV2 and TRBJ2-5; D tentatively reads TRBD1 or TRBD2 (5 bases each). The length of the CDR3 is 10 residues. Germline V gives CDR1 SNHLY, CDR2 FYNNEI. With 4 bases removed from V and 9 bases from J, the gap between germline ends came to 6 bases. The CDR3 loop is CASSGGPQYF. As DNA, the CDR3 is TGTGCCAGCAGTGGGGGACCCCAGTACTTC.

This clonotype was seen repeatedly, ten times or more. This chain joins TRBV12-3 or TRBV12-4 and TRBJ2-1; D call uncertain. The V end lost 5 bases, the J end lost 12 bases, and 17 bases lay between the germline ends. The length of the CDR3 is 13 residues. CDR3 residues: CASSLRGPKGQFF. CDR3 sequence (DNA): TGTGCCAGCAGTCTCCGTGGTCCCAAGGGGCAGTTCTTC.

The table lists this clonotype with a few counts. V and J are TRBV6-1 and TRBJ2-5; the match to TRBD1 covers 7 bases. The CDR3 contains 15 residues. After removal of 5 bases from V and 5 bases from J, the junction contained 11 bases not matched to a gene. The germline V gene has CDR1 MNHNS and CDR2 SASEGT. CDR3 protein: CASSTGQVSLETQYF. CDR3 DNA sequence: TGTGCCAGCAGTACCGGACAGGTATCCTTGGAGACCCAGTACTTC.